The 3 T cell receptor beta chains reported below all come from one sample, sequenced in a study of Graves' ophthalmopathy and Graves' hyperthyroidism. The study amplified TCR beta CDR3 regions using RNA transcripts. The first-round RT-PCR employed HTBI primers together with the Qiagen OneStep RT-PCR kit. A multiplex PCR was then performed as the second round. TCRdb reprocessed the multiplex PCR reads via MiXCR and lists one record per CDR3 protein. The sample shows approximately 1.2 million distinct CDR3 sequences, roughly two fifths of them seen only once. Input material: peripheral blood or thyroid tissue (not recorded which). All receptors come from an adult man with Graves' hyperthyroidism.

This clonotype was detected many times. The chain carries TRBV7-8 and TRBJ2-7; 9 bases map to TRBD2. The V gene end was trimmed by 4 bases and the J gene end by 2 bases; junction bases not matched to a gene: 3. The CDR3 length is 14 residues. Looked up from germline, CDR1 is SGHVS and CDR2 is FQNEAQ. CDR3 nucleotides: TGTGCCAGCAGCTCTGAGCGGGGGGCCTACGAGCAGTACTTC. Protein: CASSSERGAYEQYF.

This clonotype has a count of ten or more. At one end, the junction sequence differs from germline, possibly due to a read error. The chain has TRBV29-1 and TRBJ2-5, with 7 bases matching TRBD1. CDR1 and CDR2 (germline): SQVTM, ANQGSEA. The CDR3 runs 13 residues. In nucleotides, the CDR3 is TGCAGCGTCAGACAGGGCCCCGCCCCAACCCCGTACTTC. This translates into CSVRQGPAPTPYF.

The gene calls are TRBV11-2 and TRBJ2-7; D may correspond to TRBD1 or TRBD2 (5 bases each). Germline values: CDR1 SGHAT, CDR2 FQNNGV. Between the trimmed V and J ends, which lost 6 bases and 7 bases, there was a span of 19 bases. The length of the CDR3 is 14 residues. The CDR3 DNA sequence: TGTGCCAGCAGACGAGGGCAGGGAATCTATGAGCAGTACTTC. This sequence encodes CASRRGQGIYEQYF.